This T cell receptor (beta chain) was captured by sequencing in a study of blood T cell repertoires in COVID-19. Original handling: Amplified reference gene primers provided the basis for estimating nucleated cell counts. Sequencing used immunoSEQ multiplex PCR; TCRdb keeps in-frame clones, though not all of them. The V and J calls and clone size were taken over from that table, and D and trimming were inferred from the DNA. This table has 250,000 to 350,000 clones, roughly 90% appearing once. The CDR3 runs 14 residues. The ends were cut back, 5 bases at V and 5 bases at J, with 13 bases in the middle. Germline V gene sequence: CDR1 MNHEY, CDR2 SMNVEV (reference sequence).

This receptor was identified in a woman between 25 and 40 years old who had recovered from COVID-19. The sample consisted of PBMCs or T cells enriched from blood (not recorded which). The chain uses TRBV27 and TRBJ1-5, with D perhaps matching TRBD1 (5 bases). CDR3 sequence (DNA): TGTGCCAGCAGTCGGCAGGGTGGCTATCAGCCCCAGCATTTT. As protein: CASSRQGGYQPQHF.